The clone carrying this T cell receptor beta chain is a singleton in its sample. Its antigen remains unknown. Sample time point: week 35, safety follow-up. Topical imiquimod was applied with each vaccine dose, which held 300 ug of mutant IDH1 20-mer peptide. Tumors from donors were new WHO grade 3 or 4 IDH1-mutant astrocytomas with ATRX loss. This sample was included in a study of a mutant IDH1 vaccine in newly diagnosed glioma. Study-wide background: Vaccination started 4-6 weeks after radiotherapy alone, or with temozolomide cycles. Patients were pretreated with radiotherapy, temozolomide, or both, mostly both. Visits V12 and V13 fell at weeks 35 and 47, respectively.

Sequencing was performed with immunoSEQ multiplex PCR; in TCRdb, only in-frame clones are kept and a portion is missing. This repertoire shows tens of thousands of clones, approximately 92% found once; its top ten account for approximately 2.5%. The CDR3 consists of 13 residues. Germline V lookup: CDR1 GTSNPN, CDR2 SVGIG (reference sequence). The junction had 4 bases not matched to a gene; V was cut back by 1 base and J by 7 bases. The rearrangement links TRBV30 to TRBJ2-1, with 7 bases that match TRBD1. The TCR sequence derives from a man aged 50 or older with glioma. The material was PBMCs, obtained from a glioma patient whose treatment included an IDH1 peptide vaccine. This chain's CDR3 is CAWSGDRKNEQFF. The DNA for the CDR3 is TGTGCCTGGAGTGGGGACAGAAAGAATGAGCAGTTCTTC.